The 15 T cell receptor beta chains below were found in one sample sequenced in a study of identifying expanded T cells in peripheral blood. The data were produced by immunoSEQ multiplex PCR, yet TCRdb's version contains in-frame clones alone and is incomplete. The table has around 130,000 clones, around 88% seen once. The sequencing sample was made of blood. Receptors were obtained from a person aged 18-70 years in good health.

The chain recombines TRBV7-2 with TRBJ1-1; no reliable D call. CDR3 length equals 15 residues. Germline loops: CDR1 SGHTA, CDR2 FQGNSA. V dropped 0 bases and J dropped 3 bases, with 11 bases sitting between them. The DNA of the CDR3 is TGTGCCAGCAGCTTAGCCTACGGACCGTACACTGAAGCTTTCTTT. This codes for CASSLAYGPYTEAFF.

The chain couples TRBV5-4 to TRBJ2-3, with D perhaps assigned TRBD1 or TRBD2 (5 bases each). CDR1 and CDR2 (germline): SGHNT, YYREEE (reference sequence). Between the trimmed V and J ends, which lost 6 bases and 6 bases, there was a span of 17 bases. The CDR3 extends over 14 amino acids. The CDR3 DNA follows: TGTGCCAGCACCTCGGGACCAGGTGAGGATACGCAGTATTTT. It encodes CASTSGPGEDTQYF.

The gene calls are TRBV28 and TRBJ2-5, with D possibly TRBD1 on 6 matching bases. The CDR3 sequence is 16 residues long. V lost 9 bases and J 0 bases, leaving 20 bases between the germline ends. Germline V gives CDR1 MDHEN, CDR2 SYDVKM. DNA of the CDR3: TGTGCCAGTCGCAGGAGCGGCAAGGGGGACCAAGAGACCCAGTACTTC. It translates to CASRRSGKGDQETQYF.

The V and J genes are TRBV7-2 and TRBJ1-5; weak D call: TRBD1 (6 bases). Trimming stripped 2 bases from V and 4 bases from J, with 12 bases between. The CDR3 length is 15 residues. Germline CDR1 reads SGHTA; CDR2 reads FQGNSA. The CDR3 coding sequence is TGTGCCAGCAGCTTAAGGGGGGCACAGAATCAGCCCCAGCATTTT. Translation gives CASSLRGAQNQPQHF. The whole variable domain, filled in from reference TRBV7-2 and TRBJ1-5, reads GAGVSQSPSNKVTEKGKDVELRCDPISGHTALYWYRQSLGQGLEFLIYFQGNSAPDKSGLPSDRFSAERTGGSVSTLTIQRTQQEDSAVYLCASSLRGAQNQPQHFGDGTRLSIL.

This clone ranks as medium-sized. The chain joins TRBV7-8 to TRBJ2-1; no definite D call. The CDR3 extends over 15 amino acids. The V end was cut by 1 base, the J end by 1 base, with 8 bases between. CDR1 is SGHVS and CDR2 is FQNEAQ in the germline V gene. In DNA form, the CDR3 reads TGTGCCAGCAGCTTAGGGGGTGTGTCCTACAATGAGCAGTTCTTC. It is translated as CASSLGGVSYNEQFF.

The chain combines TRBV5-1 with TRBJ2-7; D is ambiguous. This CDR3 is 12 amino acids long. The germline gives CDR1 SGHRS, CDR2 YFSETQ. V was clipped by 1 base and J by 4 bases, with 6 bases between them. CDR3 nucleotide sequence: TGCGCCAGCAGCTTGAGAGGTTACGAGCAGTACTTC. Protein sequence: CASSLRGYEQYF.

The chain employs TRBV2 and TRBJ2-5; tentatively, D is TRBD2 (5 bases). The germline V gene encodes CDR1 SNHLY and CDR2 FYNNEI. Trimming stripped 4 bases from V and 1 base from J, with 13 bases between. The CDR3 covers 15 residues. Here the CDR3 DNA reads TGTGCCAGCAGTGGTTTGGAAGGAGGCCAAGAGACCCAGTACTTC. It yields the protein CASSGLEGGQETQYF. The entire variable domain, with the rest obtained from reference TRBV2 and TRBJ2-5, is as follows: EPEVTQTPSHQVTQMGQEVILRCVPISNHLYFYWYRQILGQKVEFLVSFYNNEISEKSEIFDDQFSVERPDGSNFTLKIRSTKLEDSAMYFCASSGLEGGQETQYFGPGTRLLVL.

The chain links TRBV28 to TRBJ1-4; 10 bases agree with TRBD1. The V gene's germline CDR1 is MDHEN and CDR2 SYDVKM. V shed 7 bases, J shed 6 bases, and the junction held 11 bases outside the gene matches. The CDR3 contains 16 residues. Written as DNA, the CDR3 is TGTGCCAGCAATTCCATCTCCGGGACAGGGGATGAAAAACTGTTTTTT. As protein: CASNSISGTGDEKLFF.

The chain joins TRBV10-3 to TRBJ1-2, with 11 nucleotides matching TRBD1. The V segment lost 1 base and the J segment 3 bases; nucleotides outside the gene matches: 7. Looked up from germline, CDR1 is ENHRY and CDR2 is SYGVKD. The CDR3 consists of 17 residues. CDR3 protein: CAISEWGQGEIDYGYTF. The CDR3, as DNA: TGTGCCATCAGTGAGTGGGGACAGGGGGAAATCGACTATGGCTACACCTTC.

The rearrangement links TRBV5-1 to TRBJ2-1; D possibly corresponds to TRBD2 (5 bases). V gave up 3 bases and J gave up 9 bases, with 19 bases separating them. The CDR3 totals 15 residues. The germline V gene has CDR1 SGHRS and CDR2 YFSETQ. The CDR3 DNA reads as TGCGCCAGCAGCTGGAATACTAGGGTAGGCGGTGAGCAGTTCTTC. It yields the protein CASSWNTRVGGEQFF.

The chain uses TRBV18 and TRBJ1-4, with 9 bases matching TRBD1. Germline V lookup: CDR1 KGHSH, CDR2 LQKENI. The V gene end was trimmed by 4 bases and the J gene end by 3 bases; junction bases not matched to a gene: 6. The CDR3 contains 16 residues. The CDR3 loop reads CASSLTQGAANEKLFF. Written as DNA, the CDR3 is TGTGCCAGCTCACTCACACAGGGGGCAGCTAATGAAAAACTGTTTTTT.

The genes are TRBV18 and TRBJ1-4; D ambiguous. CDR1 KGHSH and CDR2 LQKENI come from the germline V gene. This CDR3 comprises 16 residues. Trimming took 3 bases from V and 4 from J, leaving 15 bases between them. The CDR3 DNA reads TGTGCCAGCTCACCTGGCAGTGGCGAAGATAATGAAAAACTGTTTTTT. Amino acid sequence: CASSPGSGEDNEKLFF. Filled out from reference TRBV18 and TRBJ1-4, the complete variable domain reads NAGVMQNPRHLVRRRGQEARLRCSPMKGHSHVYWYRQLPEEGLKFMVYLQKENIIDESGMPKERFSAEFPKEGPSILRIQQVVRGDSAAYFCASSPGSGEDNEKLFFGSGTQLSVL.

This rearrangement joins TRBV18 to TRBJ2-1, with D unresolved. This CDR3 contains 12 residues. CDR1 and CDR2 from the germline V gene are KGHSH and LQKENI. Trimming took 2 bases from V and 8 from J, leaving 7 bases between them. The CDR3, as DNA: TGTGCCAGCTCACCAAATTTCGATGAGCAGTTCTTC. It codes for CASSPNFDEQFF.

This chain links TRBV9 with TRBJ1-3; 7 bases fit TRBD1. CDR1 SGDLS and CDR2 YYNGEE come from the germline V gene. V dropped 3 bases and J dropped 6; count of bases not matched to a gene: 9. CDR3 length: 15 residues. As DNA, the CDR3 is TGTGCCAGCAGCGCCGTCCCAGGGGGGGAAAACACCATATATTTT. This translates into CASSAVPGGENTIYF.

J is TRBJ2-6 and V is TRBV25-1; D uncertain. The V end was cut by 2 bases, the J end by 1 base, with 6 bases between. The CDR3 has 15 amino acids. CDR1 is MGHDK, CDR2 SYGVNS, per germline. Here the CDR3 DNA reads TGTGCCAGCAGTGAAGTGGGTTCTGGGGCCAACGTCCTGACTTTC. It specifies CASSEVGSGANVLTF.